This TCR beta chain was sequenced during a study of cytomegalovirus exposure and HLA in healthy donors. Overall study context: Among about 190 million T cells, an earlier analysis found 90 million to 130 million unique TCR beta sequences. Study outcomes and limitations: Later on, an analysis found that several of the most significant clusters appeared to be linked to common viral pathogens, which included parvovirus B19. Analyzed later, most CMV-associated TCR beta chains appeared HLA-restricted.

Germline V gene lookup returns CDR1 SEHNR and CDR2 FQNEAQ (reference sequence). The CDR3 consists of 13 residues. The ends were cut back, 5 bases at V and 8 bases at J, with 15 bases in the middle. With respect to this clone: As yet, its antigen is unknown.

Both 60 Vbeta primers and 13 Jbeta primers went into the PCR. Sequencing used immunoSEQ multiplex PCR; TCRdb keeps in-frame clones, though not all of them. The sample lists 100,000 or so clones; 12% to 15% were seen once. The sequenced sample was PBMCs. The source is a female donor in good health and CMV-seronegative. This rearrangement joins TRBV7-9 to TRBJ1-2, with D tentatively TRBD1 (6 bases). DNA of the CDR3: TGTGCCAGCAGCACCATCGGACAGCAAGGCTACACCTTC. This codes for CASSTIGQQGYTF.